Listed here is a single T cell receptor (beta chain). The antigen remains unidentified. This specimen comes from a study of cytomegalovirus exposure and HLA in healthy donors. Study-wide points: A reported reduction in N-insertions relative to the 666-donor mean was seen in an Asian-associated ancestry cluster in a later analysis.

With 60 Vbeta and 13 Jbeta primers, the PCR was carried out. The protocol was immunoSEQ multiplex PCR, while the TCRdb copy is restricted to in-frame clones and leaves out a portion. The sample contains around 110,000 clones, roughly 77% of which appear only once. With 0 bases removed from V and 1 base from J, the gap between germline ends came to 3 bases. CDR3 size: 13 residues. The germline gives CDR1 SGHNT, CDR2 YYREEE (reference sequence). The chain combines TRBV5-4 with TRBJ2-3; D is ambiguous. Sequenced input: PBMCs. This TCR was recovered from a man aged 40-49 years in good health and CMV-seronegative. CDR3 region: CASSLAGTDTQYF. DNA of the CDR3: TGTGCCAGCAGCTTGGCCGGCACAGATACGCAGTATTTT.